Below, one TCR beta chain is given with its context. What it recognizes is unknown. This sample stems from a study of CD8 T cells in Susac syndrome. Whole-study findings and limits: As the study acknowledged, the number of individuals who were part of its TCR sequencing and HLA analysis was relatively small.

After extraction with the RNeasy kit, 0.5 to 1 ug of the RNA was reverse transcribed using random hexamers. Multiplex immunoSEQ PCR targeted 54 Vbeta and 13 Jbeta TCR beta segments. Each CDR3 protein is one row after TCRdb ran MiXCR on the immunoSEQ multiplex PCR reads. The sample lists 150,000 to 200,000 distinct CDR3 sequences; approximately 96% were seen once. CD8+ and CD4+ T cells circulating in blood were sequenced for TCR beta. FACS enriched CD8+ TEMRA cells, while bulk CD8+ and CD4+ were negatively isolated. This CDR3 is 17 amino acids long. Germline loops: CDR1 MNHEY, CDR2 SVGEGT. With V trimmed by 2 bases and J by 0 bases, 5 bases remained unmatched.

The sample was CD4+ T cells from PBMCs. This TCR came from a human donor in good health. The V gene is TRBV6-2 or TRBV6-3, the J gene TRBJ2-1, with 9 bases fitting TRBD2. DNA for the CDR3: TGTGCCAGCAGTTACGGGCTAGCGGGGCTCTCCTACAATGAGCAGTTCTTC. Amino acids: CASSYGLAGLSYNEQFF.